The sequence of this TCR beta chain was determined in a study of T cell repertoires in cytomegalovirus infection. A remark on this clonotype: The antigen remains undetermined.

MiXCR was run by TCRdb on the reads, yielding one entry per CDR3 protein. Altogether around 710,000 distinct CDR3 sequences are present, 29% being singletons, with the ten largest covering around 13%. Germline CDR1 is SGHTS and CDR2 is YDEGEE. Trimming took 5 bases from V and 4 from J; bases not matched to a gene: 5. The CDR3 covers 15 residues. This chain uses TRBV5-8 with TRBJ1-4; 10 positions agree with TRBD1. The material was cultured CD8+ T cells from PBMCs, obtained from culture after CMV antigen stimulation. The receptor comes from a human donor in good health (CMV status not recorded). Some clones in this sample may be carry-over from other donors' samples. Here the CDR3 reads CASRDRTGGNEKLFF. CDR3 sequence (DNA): TGTGCCAGCAGGGACCGGACAGGGGGTAATGAAAAACTGTTTTTT.